The entry below describes one T cell receptor beta chain. Its antigen is not known. This sample is drawn from a study of T cell responses to AZD1222 COVID-19 vaccine. Looking at the study overall: Analysis merged second doses at about 4 or about 12 weeks.

TCRdb's table, derived via immunoSEQ multiplex PCR, lists solely in-frame clones and lacks some. The sample carries 100,000 to 150,000 clones, about 90% recorded once. Study-wide results and caveats: Nearly half of spike-specific TCRs reportedly go after variant regions that carry no mutations. Only 6 or 7 AZD1222 recipients tested seropositive at baseline. Mapped onto spike, vaccine-associated CD4 TCRs spanned it and were dominant at 160-218 and 743-854.

The V and J ends lost 1 base and 1 base respectively, with 11 bases between them. Germline V gene data show CDR1 as MNHEY and CDR2 as SMNVEV (reference sequence). The CDR3 consists of 16 residues. V usage is TRBV27 and J usage is TRBJ1-5, with D possibly matching TRBD1 (5 bases). This TCR derives from an adult in good health. This specimen was peripheral blood, taken on day 0 of AZD1222 vaccination. The CDR3 DNA is TGTGCCAGCAGTTTATATCAGGGAGAGAGCAATCAGCCCCAGCATTTT. Encoded protein: CASSLYQGESNQPQHF.